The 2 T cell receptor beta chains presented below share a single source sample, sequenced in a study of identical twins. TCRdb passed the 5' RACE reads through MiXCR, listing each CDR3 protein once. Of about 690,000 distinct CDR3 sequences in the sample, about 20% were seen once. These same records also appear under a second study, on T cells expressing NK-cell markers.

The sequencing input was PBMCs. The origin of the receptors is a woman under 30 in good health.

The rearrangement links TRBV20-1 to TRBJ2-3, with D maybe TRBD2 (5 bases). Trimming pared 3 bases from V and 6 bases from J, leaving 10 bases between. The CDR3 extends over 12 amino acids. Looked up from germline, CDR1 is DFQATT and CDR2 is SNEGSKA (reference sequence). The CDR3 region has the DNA TGCAGTGCTAGGGTGAGGGAGGATACGCAGTATTTT. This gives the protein CSARVREDTQYF.

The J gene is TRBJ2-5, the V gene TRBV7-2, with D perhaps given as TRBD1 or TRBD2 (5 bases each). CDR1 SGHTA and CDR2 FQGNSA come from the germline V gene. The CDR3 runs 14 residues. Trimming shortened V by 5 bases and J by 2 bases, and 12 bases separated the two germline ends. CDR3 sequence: CASSRQGTQETQYF. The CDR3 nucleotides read TGTGCCAGCAGCCGACAAGGGACGCAAGAGACCCAGTACTTC.